The 10 T cell receptor beta chains below come from one sample, sequenced in a study of spatial heterogeneity in lung cancer. TCRdb redid the calling of the 5' RACE reads with MiXCR, one entry per CDR3 protein. The sample yields tens of thousands of distinct CDR3 sequences, 5.5% to 7.5% seen once. The time point here: sample taken at primary tumor resection. This specimen consisted of PBMCs, obtained at surgery. The receptors were gathered from a male donor with early-stage non-small cell lung cancer.

This clonotype has at least ten counts. The chain recombines TRBV6-6 with TRBJ1-6; D is unresolved. The germline V and J ends were trimmed by 5 bases and 6 bases, with 5 bases remaining between them. This CDR3 is 12 amino acids long. Germline loops: CDR1 MNHNY, CDR2 SVGAGI (reference sequence). The CDR3 bases are TGTGCCAGCAGTCCCTCTAATTCACCCCTCCACTTT. Its translation: CASSPSNSPLHF.

This clonotype showed up many times. This rearrangement joins TRBV28 to TRBJ2-7; D possibly corresponds to TRBD2 (5 bases). This CDR3 has 14 amino acids. Per germline, CDR1 MDHEN and CDR2 SYDVKM. The V and J ends lost 6 bases and 0 bases respectively, with 12 bases between them. CDR3 DNA: TGTGCCAGCAGCCCTCCGGGGTACTCCTACGAGCAGTACTTC. The encoded protein is CASSPPGYSYEQYF. The entire variable domain, with the rest obtained from reference TRBV28 and TRBJ2-7, is as follows: DVKVTQSSRYLVKRTGEKVFLECVQDMDHENMFWYRQDPGLGLRLIYFSYDVKMKEKGDIPEGYSVSREKKERFSLILESASTNQTSMYLCASSPPGYSYEQYFGPGTRLTVT.

This clonotype was seen at least ten times. This rearrangement joins TRBV6-5 to TRBJ1-3; no definite D call. Germline CDR1 MNHEY, CDR2 SVGAGI. The CDR3 is 15 residues long. V was cut by 5 bases and J by 4 bases, with 15 bases left in between. Written as DNA, the CDR3 is TGTGCCAGCAGTCGCCTGGGGTCTTCGGGAAACACCATATATTTT. Its translation is CASSRLGSSGNTIYF.

This clonotype has more than one count but fewer than ten. The junction shows a germline mismatch at one end, possibly a read error. The chain links TRBV5-5 to TRBJ2-3, with D tentatively TRBD1 or TRBD2 (5 bases each). The germline V gene has CDR1 SGHKS and CDR2 YYEKEE (reference sequence). This CDR3 contains 14 residues. The CDR3 loop reads CASSLAGDRLAEFF. CDR3 nucleotides: TGTGCCAGCAGCTTGGCCGGGGACCGCCTTGCGGAGTTCTTT.

This clonotype appeared a few times. The chain employs TRBV5-1 and TRBJ2-1; D call uncertain. CDR1 SGHRS and CDR2 YFSETQ come from the germline V gene. The CDR3 has 12 residues. Trimming took 2 bases from V and 8 from J, leaving 8 bases between them. CDR3 sequence: CASSFRSDEQFF. In DNA, the CDR3 is TGCGCCAGCAGCTTCCGATCTGATGAGCAGTTCTTC.

This clonotype has a handful of counts. This chain joins TRBV20-1 and TRBJ2-7; D uncertain. The V and J ends lost 0 bases and 10 bases respectively, with 13 bases between them. The CDR3 length is 12 residues. In germline, CDR1 is DFQATT, CDR2 SNEGSKA (reference sequence). The CDR3 reads CSARDGSTIQYF. CDR3 nucleotide sequence: TGCAGTGCTAGAGATGGAAGTACGATTCAGTACTTC.

This clonotype was observed a few times. The gene calls are TRBV10-3 and TRBJ2-1; D call uncertain. The CDR3 covers 11 residues. Trimming cost V 6 bases and J 6 bases, with 6 bases left between them. Germline V gives CDR1 ENHRY, CDR2 SYGVKD. The CDR3: CAISRTNEQFF. In DNA form, the CDR3 reads TGTGCCATCAGCCGGACCAATGAGCAGTTCTTC.

This clonotype was observed many times. This chain uses TRBV30 with TRBJ1-1; D is possibly TRBD1 (6 bases). Germline V gene sequence: CDR1 GTSNPN, CDR2 SVGIG (reference sequence). The CDR3 runs to 15 residues. The V gene lost 0 bases and the J gene lost 3 bases, with 14 bases spanning the gap. CDR3 amino acids: CAWSVGGPGHTEAFF. The CDR3 nucleotides are TGTGCCTGGAGTGTAGGGGGGCCTGGGCACACTGAAGCTTTCTTT.

This clonotype has a count of ten or more. The V and J genes are TRBV6-6 and TRBJ2-1, with 7 positions matching TRBD2. V shed 0 bases, J shed 7 bases, and the junction held 12 bases outside the gene matches. Looked up from germline, CDR1 is MNHNY and CDR2 is SVGAGI (reference sequence). The CDR3 totals 17 residues. CDR3 loop: CASSYSRGTPGGNEQFF. In DNA, the CDR3 is TGTGCCAGCAGTTACTCGCGGGGGACCCCCGGTGGGAATGAGCAGTTCTTC.

The chain couples TRBV5-5 to TRBJ2-2; unclear D gene. V was trimmed by 4 bases and J by 3 bases, leaving 7 bases between them. This CDR3 has 13 amino acids. Germline values: CDR1 SGHKS, CDR2 YYEKEE (reference sequence). The CDR3 region has the DNA TGTGCCAGCAGCGAAAGGGACACCGGGGAGCTGTTTTTT. The encoded protein is CASSERDTGELFF.